These 17 T cell receptor beta chains were all obtained from the same sample, sequenced in a study of response to subunit inactivated influenza vaccine. TCRdb fed the RT-PCR reads into MiXCR, producing one record per CDR3 protein. The profile covers some 800,000 distinct CDR3 sequences, with roughly 20% appearing a single time and approximately 10% taken by the ten largest. The sequences come from PBMCs from blood, collected about 5 days after vaccination. The receptors come from a man aged 50-60 years who received an inactivated influenza vaccine.

J is TRBJ2-7 and V is TRBV20-1; 7 bases align to TRBD1. V was clipped by 4 bases and J by 4 bases; unmatched bases: 10. The CDR3 extends over 14 amino acids. Per germline, CDR1 DFQATT and CDR2 SNEGSKA (reference sequence). CDR3 residues: CSAKHRTGVYEQYF. Here the CDR3 DNA reads TGCAGTGCTAAACACCGGACAGGTGTGTACGAGCAGTACTTC.

This chain uses TRBV7-9 with TRBJ2-3, with TRBD1 matching 12 bases. Germline CDR1 is SEHNR and CDR2 is FQNEAQ (reference sequence). The trim removed 5 bases at V and 1 base at J, leaving 4 bases unmatched. The CDR3 has 16 amino acids. CDR3 protein: CASSRDRGLGTDTQYF. The CDR3 region has the DNA TGTGCCAGCAGCCGGGACAGGGGGCTCGGCACAGATACGCAGTATTTT.

This clonotype was seen more than once but under ten times. The chain has TRBV20-1 and TRBJ1-1; unclear D gene. Trimming left V 3 bases short and J 0 bases short, with 11 bases between. Germline values: CDR1 DFQATT, CDR2 SNEGSKA (reference sequence). The CDR3 is 14 residues long. The CDR3 region is CSASRGRLNTEAFF. CDR3 sequence (DNA): TGCAGTGCTAGTCGAGGGCGCCTGAACACTGAAGCTTTCTTT.

This clonotype was seen more than once but under ten times. The rearrangement uses TRBV12-3 or TRBV12-4 and TRBJ1-1; D gene uncertain. This CDR3 is built from 12 residues. V lost 6 bases, J lost 4 bases, and 9 bases lay in between. The CDR3 DNA sequence: TGTGCCAGCAGCACCGATGGCACTGAAGCTTTCTTT. Translation: CASSTDGTEAFF.

In its sample, this clonotype was seen many times. The chain employs TRBV6-5 and TRBJ2-1; TRBD2 agrees at 11 bases. J gave up 5 bases and V 7 bases, and 7 bases lay outside the gene matches. Germline values: CDR1 MNHEY, CDR2 SVGAGI. This CDR3 region has 15 residues. CDR3 nucleotide sequence: TGTGCCAGCAAGATACTAGCGGGAGTCCACAATGAGCAGTTCTTC. It specifies CASKILAGVHNEQFF.

This clonotype was recorded a few times. This chain uses TRBV6-2 or TRBV6-3 with TRBJ2-7, with 8 positions matching TRBD2. CDR1 and CDR2 (germline): MNHEY, SVGEGT. The J segment lost 1 base and the V segment lost 7 bases, leaving 0 bases of the junction unmatched. The CDR3 has 12 amino acids. In DNA, the CDR3 is TGTGCCAGCACGGGGGGGTCCTACGAGCAGTACTTC. This sequence encodes CASTGGSYEQYF.

V usage is TRBV6-5 and J usage is TRBJ2-1, with 8 bases matching TRBD1. The CDR3 loop spans 14 amino acids. The J segment lost 7 bases and the V segment lost 5 bases, leaving 7 bases of the junction unmatched. The germline V gene has CDR1 MNHEY and CDR2 SVGAGI. CDR3 nucleotide sequence: TGTGCCAGCAGTGTACTCGACAGGGGAAATGAGCAGTTCTTC. Its protein product is CASSVLDRGNEQFF.

Only a few counts were recorded for this clonotype. The chain uses TRBV27 and TRBJ2-7; 7 nucleotides match TRBD2. This CDR3 is 12 amino acids long. The ends lost 8 bases at V and 4 bases at J; junction bases unmatched: 5. CDR1 and CDR2 (germline): MNHEY, SMNVEV (reference sequence). CDR3 sequence: CASGSLAYEQYF. The CDR3 bases are TGTGCCAGCGGCTCACTAGCGTACGAGCAGTACTTC.

This clonotype appeared many times. The chain has TRBV14 and TRBJ1-2; D is possibly TRBD1 (6 bases). V was pared by 3 bases and J by 2 bases, with 7 bases between. The length of the CDR3 is 13 residues. Germline V lookup: CDR1 SGHDN, CDR2 FVKESK. CDR3 sequence: CASSHDRNYGYTF. The CDR3 DNA reads TGTGCCAGCAGCCATGACAGGAACTATGGCTACACCTTC. Complete variable domain (other parts from reference TRBV14 and TRBJ1-2): EAGVTQFPSHSVIEKGQTVTLRCDPISGHDNLYWYRRVMGKEIKFLLHFVKESKQDESGMPNNRFLAERTGGTYSTLKVQPAELEDSGVYFCASSHDRNYGYTFGSGTRLTVV.

This clonotype was picked up many times. This chain links TRBV20-1 with TRBJ2-3; 9 positions agree with TRBD2. Germline V gene data show CDR1 as DFQATT and CDR2 as SNEGSKA (reference sequence). With V trimmed by 2 bases and J by 0 bases, 3 bases remained unmatched. The CDR3 runs to 15 residues. The CDR3 DNA follows: TGCAGTGCTAGAACCAGCGGGGGGAGCACAGATACGCAGTATTTT. It translates to CSARTSGGSTDTQYF.

This clonotype was detected a few times. CDR3 DNA sequence: TGCAGTGCAACCCCTTTACGAGATACGCAGTATTTT. Protein product: CSATPLRDTQYF. J is TRBJ2-3 and V is TRBV20-1; D not resolved. The germline V gene encodes CDR1 DFQATT and CDR2 SNEGSKA (reference sequence). V shed 6 bases and J shed 5 bases, with 12 bases lying between them. The CDR3 totals 12 residues.

The V and J genes are TRBV20-1 and TRBJ2-7, with no clear D. This CDR3 has 10 amino acids. Trimming removed 3 bases from V and 7 bases from J, with 7 bases in between. Germline V lookup: CDR1 DFQATT, CDR2 SNEGSKA (reference sequence). The CDR3 loop is CSASSPEQYF. In DNA, the CDR3 is TGCAGTGCTAGTTCCCCGGAGCAGTACTTC.

This chain links TRBV12-3 or TRBV12-4 with TRBJ2-1; D remains unclear. The CDR3 totals 13 residues. Trimming removed 3 bases from V and 8 bases from J, with 11 bases in between. The CDR3 sequence: CASSLAIGDEQFF. The CDR3 DNA is TGTGCCAGCAGTTTGGCCATTGGGGATGAGCAGTTCTTC.

This clonotype was recorded many times. The chain is built from TRBV20-1 and TRBJ2-7; TRBD1 matches at 7 bases. The CDR3 has 13 amino acids. Trimming took 6 bases from V and 3 from J; bases not matched to a gene: 8. Germline V CDR1 and CDR2: DFQATT, SNEGSKA (reference sequence). This CDR3 is CSAAQGVVYEQYF. The CDR3 nucleotides are TGCAGTGCAGCTCAGGGGGTGGTCTACGAGCAGTACTTC.

This clonotype was observed a handful of times. The chain uses TRBV6-6 and TRBJ1-1; D is uncertain. Germline V gene sequence: CDR1 MNHNY, CDR2 SVGAGI (reference sequence). The CDR3 totals 13 residues. V gave up 2 bases and J gave up 9 bases, with 13 bases separating them. The CDR3 is CASSYIGRKQAFF. The CDR3, as DNA: TGTGCCAGCAGTTACATCGGGCGGAAGCAAGCTTTCTTT.

This clonotype was seen a few times. V is TRBV12-3 or TRBV12-4 and J is TRBJ1-1; the D is unclear. Trimming removed 0 bases at V and 10 bases at J, with 18 bases between. This CDR3 region has 15 residues. The CDR3, as DNA: TGTGCCAGCAGTTTAGCCCGTTTATCCGGGTTTGTAGCTTTCTTT. Translating it yields CASSLARLSGFVAFF.

The chain combines TRBV12-3 or TRBV12-4 with TRBJ2-7, with D unclear. CDR3 length: 14 residues. With 4 bases removed from V and 0 bases from J, the gap between germline ends came to 10 bases. The CDR3 protein is CASSWDPDSYEQYF. The CDR3 coding sequence is TGTGCCAGCAGTTGGGATCCCGACTCCTACGAGCAGTACTTC.